The 29 T cell receptor beta chains below all came from one sample that was sequenced in a study of shared clonotypes between healthy human individuals. The method was immunoSEQ multiplex PCR; TCRdb's version includes in-frame clones alone and lacks a portion of them. Among under 600,000 clones listed, roughly 95% were seen once. Sample: naive CD4+ T cells sorted from blood. This sample's subset: CD45RA+ positively selected. The source is a woman aged 30 to 39 in good health.

This clone was seen a single time. The chain has TRBV6-6 and TRBJ2-2, with 8 bases identical to TRBD2. The CDR3 sequence is 16 residues long. The germline CDR1 and CDR2 sequences are MNHNY and SVGAGI (reference sequence). V shed 5 bases, J shed 3 bases, and the junction held 8 bases outside the gene matches. CDR3 region: CASSLGTREYTGELFF. In DNA, the CDR3 is TGTGCCAGCAGTCTCGGGACTAGGGAATACACCGGGGAGCTGTTTTTT.

The chain uses TRBV10-2 and TRBJ2-2; the D is unclear. From germline, CDR1 is WSHSY and CDR2 SAAADI. The CDR3 is made up of 11 amino acids. The V and J ends lost 5 bases and 2 bases respectively, with 0 bases between them. CDR3 DNA: TGCGCCAGCAGTAACACCGGGGAGCTGTTTTTT. Translation gives CASSNTGELFF.

V gene TRBV2 combines with J gene TRBJ2-2, with D maybe TRBD1 (6 bases). Trimming took 8 bases from V and 3 from J, leaving 10 bases between them. The germline V gene has CDR1 SNHLY and CDR2 FYNNEI. The CDR3 length is 13 residues. The CDR3 is CASGQGYTGELFF. CDR3 bases: TGTGCCAGCGGGCAGGGGTACACCGGGGAGCTGTTTTTT.

The chain employs TRBV5-1 and TRBJ2-1; TRBD2 matches 16 bases. V lost 4 bases and J lost 8; bases outside the gene matches: 6. This CDR3 has 16 residues. Germline V gene sequence: CDR1 SGHRS, CDR2 YFSETQ. The CDR3: CASSPGLAGGNDEQFF. The CDR3 DNA is TGCGCCAGCAGCCCGGGACTAGCGGGAGGGAACGATGAGCAGTTCTTC.

The chain carries TRBV6-5 and TRBJ1-4; D uncertain. The V end was cut by 0 bases, the J end by 0 bases, with 5 bases between. CDR1 is MNHEY, CDR2 SVGAGI, per germline. The CDR3 extends over 15 amino acids. CDR3 sequence reads: CASSYSPATNEKLFF. The CDR3 nucleotides are TGTGCCAGCAGTTACTCTCCAGCAACTAATGAAAAACTGTTTTTT.

V usage is TRBV2 and J usage is TRBJ2-7; 12 nucleotides line up with TRBD1. The J segment lost 0 bases and the V segment lost 5 bases, leaving 17 bases of the junction unmatched. This CDR3 has 20 residues. Germline CDR1 SNHLY, CDR2 FYNNEI. The CDR3 loop is CASSPGTGGVGTSDSYEQYF. In DNA form, the CDR3 reads TGTGCCAGCAGTCCCGGGACAGGGGGCGTTGGGACTAGCGACTCCTACGAGCAGTACTTC.

This clone was picked up one time. This rearrangement joins TRBV18 to TRBJ2-2, with TRBD1 as a possible D gene (5 bases). CDR3 length equals 16 residues. V was cut by 1 base and J by 1 base, with 10 bases left in between. Per germline, CDR1 KGHSH and CDR2 LQKENI. CDR3 sequence: CASSPLRRENTGELFF. The CDR3 nucleotides are TGTGCCAGCTCACCACTTCGCAGGGAGAACACCGGGGAGCTGTTTTTT.

This sequence joins TRBV2 and TRBJ2-1; D is ambiguous. V was pared by 7 bases and J by 0 bases, with 16 bases between. The CDR3 extends over 16 amino acids. In germline, CDR1 is SNHLY, CDR2 FYNNEI. The CDR3 bases are TGTGCCAGCACCAGCCAACCAACGGGCTCCTACAATGAGCAGTTCTTC. The encoded protein is CASTSQPTGSYNEQFF.

J is TRBJ2-1 and V is TRBV11-2; 14 bases are a match to TRBD2. This CDR3 contains 14 residues. Germline trimming cut 4 bases from V and 8 bases from J; bases unmatched to any gene: 1. Germline-derived CDR1 and CDR2 are SGHAT and FQNNGV. The CDR3 nucleotides read TGTGCCAGCAGCTGGGGACTAGCGGGAGATGAGCAGTTCTTC. Encoded protein: CASSWGLAGDEQFF.

Notes on this clone: Other DNA variants within this sample encode the same CDR3. The J gene is TRBJ1-1, the V gene TRBV28, with unresolved D. Germline V gene data show CDR1 as MDHEN and CDR2 as SYDVKM. The CDR3 is 11 residues long. Trimming shortened V by 8 bases and J by 0 bases, and 4 bases separated the two germline ends. The CDR3 DNA sequence: TGTGCCAGCCGGCTGAACACTGAAGCTTTCTTT. Its translation: CASRLNTEAFF.

The rearrangement uses TRBV18 and TRBJ2-2; D possibly uses TRBD1 or TRBD2 (5 bases each). Trimming removed 1 base from V and 6 bases from J, with 18 bases in between. Per germline, CDR1 KGHSH and CDR2 LQKENI. The CDR3 consists of 17 residues. The CDR3 reads CASSPRYTGLVSGELFF. In DNA, the CDR3 is TGTGCCAGCTCACCACGATATACAGGACTCGTGTCCGGGGAGCTGTTTTTT.

The genes are TRBV5-1 and TRBJ2-4; perhaps TRBD1 as D (5 bases). The CDR3 has 13 residues. The germline CDR1 and CDR2 sequences are SGHRS and YFSETQ. Trimming took 1 base from V and 8 from J, leaving 10 bases between them. Here the CDR3 DNA reads TGCGCCAGCAGCTTGCAGGGTGGGGACATTCAGTACTTC. Protein sequence: CASSLQGGDIQYF.

The V call is TRBV5-1, the J call TRBJ1-1, with no clear D. Germline loops: CDR1 SGHRS, CDR2 YFSETQ. The CDR3 has 14 amino acids. Trimming left V 4 bases short and J 4 bases short, with 14 bases between. The chain's CDR3 is CASSAGLTATEAFF. The CDR3 DNA is TGCGCCAGCAGCGCCGGACTAACGGCCACTGAAGCTTTCTTT. Drawing the rest from reference TRBV5-1 and TRBJ1-1, the complete variable domain is KAGVTQTPRYLIKTRGQQVTLSCSPISGHRSVSWYQQTPGQGLQFLFEYFSETQRNKGNFPGRFSGRQFSNSRSEMNVSTLELGDSALYLCASSAGLTATEAFFGQGTRLTVV.

This clone was seen once. This sequence joins TRBV10-2 and TRBJ2-3, with D possibly matching TRBD2 (6 bases). The CDR3 totals 13 residues. The V and J ends lost 9 bases and 6 bases respectively, with 16 bases between them. Per germline, CDR1 WSHSY and CDR2 SAAADI. The CDR3 loop is CASGTSRSDTQYF. The CDR3 DNA sequence: TGCGCCAGTGGGACTTCCCGCTCGGATACGCAGTATTTT.

The chain joins TRBV5-1 to TRBJ2-7; TRBD2 matches at 9 bases. Germline-derived CDR1 and CDR2 are SGHRS and YFSETQ. The V gene end was trimmed by 4 bases and the J gene end by 3 bases; junction bases not matched to a gene: 8. The CDR3 has 15 residues. CDR3 region: CASSAASGILYEQYF. In DNA form, the CDR3 reads TGCGCCAGCAGCGCTGCTAGCGGGATACTCTACGAGCAGTACTTC.

The CDR3 loop reads CASTNGRAPDTQYF. CDR3 nucleotides: TGTGCCAGCACCAACGGCAGGGCTCCGGATACGCAGTATTTT. This rearrangement joins TRBV11-2 to TRBJ2-3, with D possibly matching TRBD1 (5 bases). V gave up 7 bases and J gave up 6 bases, with 17 bases separating them. CDR3 length equals 14 residues. From germline, CDR1 is SGHAT and CDR2 FQNNGV.

V is TRBV6-1 and J is TRBJ2-5, with D perhaps matching TRBD1 (6 bases). Per germline, CDR1 MNHNS and CDR2 SASEGT. The CDR3 totals 15 residues. The ends were cut back, 2 bases at V and 5 bases at J, with 15 bases in the middle. CDR3 loop: CASSEKVRGHETQYF. The CDR3 nucleotides are TGTGCCAGCAGTGAAAAAGTTCGGGGACACGAGACCCAGTACTTC.

The chain couples TRBV6-5 to TRBJ2-5, with D perhaps matching TRBD2 (6 bases). The J call may be wrong; the DNA end is better matched by TRBJ2-7. There are 14 residues in the CDR3. Germline values: CDR1 MNHEY, CDR2 SVGAGI. CDR3 sequence: CASSRGDLSYEQYF. The CDR3 DNA follows: TGTGCCAGCAGTCGCGGGGACTTATCCTACGAGCAGTACTTC.

The chain employs TRBV5-1 and TRBJ2-7; possibly TRBD1 for D (6 bases). Trimming removed 2 bases at V and 6 bases at J, with 12 bases between. This CDR3 has 13 amino acids. CDR1 and CDR2 (germline): SGHRS, YFSETQ. The CDR3 nucleotides read TGCGCCAGCAGCTTACTTCCAGGGGTCGAGCAGTACTTC. Amino acid sequence: CASSLLPGVEQYF.

This rearrangement joins TRBV19 to TRBJ2-4; 7 nucleotides agree with TRBD1. Germline-derived CDR1 and CDR2 are LNHDA and SQIVND (reference sequence). Unmatched junction bases numbered 4, after V lost 2 bases and J lost 0 bases. The length of the CDR3 is 16 residues. As DNA, the CDR3 is TGTGCCAGTAGTATACAGGGGGAGCTAGCCAAAAACATTCAGTACTTC. Protein product: CASSIQGELAKNIQYF.

This rearrangement joins TRBV11-3 to TRBJ2-1, with D unclear. V was cut by 0 bases and J by 2 bases, with 11 bases left in between. There are 16 residues in the CDR3. Germline V gives CDR1 SGHNT, CDR2 YENEEA. The CDR3 here is CASSLEIGQPYNEQFF. CDR3 DNA sequence: TGTGCCAGCAGCTTAGAAATTGGGCAGCCCTACAATGAGCAGTTCTTC.

CDR3 protein: CASSSHVEQFF. CDR3 nucleotide sequence: TGTGCCAGCAGTTCCCACGTAGAGCAGTTCTTC. V is TRBV28 and J is TRBJ2-1; no firm D call. Germline V gives CDR1 MDHEN, CDR2 SYDVKM. The CDR3 contains 11 residues. With 4 bases removed from V and 10 bases from J, the gap between germline ends came to 8 bases. The whole variable domain, remainder taken from reference TRBV28 and TRBJ2-1, is DVKVTQSSRYLVKRTGEKVFLECVQDMDHENMFWYRQDPGLGLRLIYFSYDVKMKEKGDIPEGYSVSREKKERFSLILESASTNQTSMYLCASSSHVEQFFGPGTRLTVL.

The gene calls are TRBV28 and TRBJ2-7, with 9 nucleotides matching TRBD1. CDR3 length: 15 residues. CDR1 is MDHEN, CDR2 SYDVKM, per germline. The V and J ends lost 7 bases and 7 bases, in that order; junction bases with no gene match: 14. Written as DNA, the CDR3 is TGTGCCAGCAAATTTCCCGGGACAGGGTCATATGAGCAGTACTTC. Translating gives CASKFPGTGSYEQYF.

The chain combines TRBV6-6 with TRBJ2-1, with D perhaps TRBD1 (5 bases). Trimming cost V 5 bases and J 4 bases, with 9 bases left between them. CDR1 and CDR2 from the germline V gene are MNHNY and SVGAGI (reference sequence). This CDR3 contains 13 residues. The CDR3 nucleotides read TGTGCCAGCAGTCCGGACACATACAATGAGCAGTTCTTC. Residues: CASSPDTYNEQFF.

With respect to this clone: This CDR3 is also generated by other DNA sequences in the sample. The J gene is TRBJ2-7, the V gene TRBV5-1; 8 bases line up with TRBD1. V was pared by 4 bases and J by 6 bases, with 6 bases of the junction left unmatched. Germline V gene data show CDR1 as SGHRS and CDR2 as YFSETQ. This CDR3 is 13 amino acids long. The CDR3 reads CASSRGQGGEQYF. The CDR3 DNA reads TGCGCCAGCAGCAGAGGACAGGGAGGCGAGCAGTACTTC.

V gene TRBV19 combines with J gene TRBJ2-7, with TRBD1 identical over 7 bases. V shed 3 bases, J shed 4 bases, and the junction held 6 bases outside the gene matches. The germline gives CDR1 LNHDA, CDR2 SQIVND (reference sequence). The CDR3 loop spans 14 amino acids. As DNA, the CDR3 is TGTGCCAGTAGTATTGTGGGACAGCCATACGAGCAGTACTTC. It specifies CASSIVGQPYEQYF.

The chain links TRBV11-1 to TRBJ2-3, with D possibly TRBD2 on 7 matching bases. Trimming stripped 3 bases from V and 2 bases from J, with 12 bases between. The CDR3 covers 15 residues. Germline CDR1 and CDR2: SGHAT and FQDESV (reference sequence). The CDR3 sequence: CASSFKGGDTDTQYF. The CDR3, as DNA: TGTGCCAGCAGCTTCAAGGGGGGGGACACAGATACGCAGTATTTT. Using reference TRBV11-1 and TRBJ2-3 for the parts outside the CDR3, the full variable domain is EAEVAQSPRYKITEKSQAVAFWCDPISGHATLYWYRQILGQGPELLVQFQDESVVDDSQLPKDRFSAERLKGVDSTLKIQPAELGDSAMYLCASSFKGGDTDTQYFGPGTRLTVL.

The chain recombines TRBV5-1 with TRBJ2-5, with 7 nucleotides matching TRBD2. Germline V lookup: CDR1 SGHRS, CDR2 YFSETQ. The CDR3 length is 13 residues. Trimming cost V 4 bases and J 5 bases; bases outside gene matches: 5. CDR3: CASSPRAGETQYF. In nucleotides, the CDR3 is TGCGCCAGCAGCCCGAGAGCGGGGGAGACCCAGTACTTC.

The rearrangement uses TRBV28 and TRBJ2-7; the match to TRBD2 covers 10 bases. The germline V gene encodes CDR1 MDHEN and CDR2 SYDVKM. Losses at the gene ends were 3 bases for V and 0 bases for J; bases not matched to a gene: 2. The CDR3 is made up of 15 amino acids. The CDR3 protein is CASSFASGSSYEQYF. In nucleotides, the CDR3 is TGTGCCAGCAGTTTTGCTAGCGGGAGCTCCTACGAGCAGTACTTC.